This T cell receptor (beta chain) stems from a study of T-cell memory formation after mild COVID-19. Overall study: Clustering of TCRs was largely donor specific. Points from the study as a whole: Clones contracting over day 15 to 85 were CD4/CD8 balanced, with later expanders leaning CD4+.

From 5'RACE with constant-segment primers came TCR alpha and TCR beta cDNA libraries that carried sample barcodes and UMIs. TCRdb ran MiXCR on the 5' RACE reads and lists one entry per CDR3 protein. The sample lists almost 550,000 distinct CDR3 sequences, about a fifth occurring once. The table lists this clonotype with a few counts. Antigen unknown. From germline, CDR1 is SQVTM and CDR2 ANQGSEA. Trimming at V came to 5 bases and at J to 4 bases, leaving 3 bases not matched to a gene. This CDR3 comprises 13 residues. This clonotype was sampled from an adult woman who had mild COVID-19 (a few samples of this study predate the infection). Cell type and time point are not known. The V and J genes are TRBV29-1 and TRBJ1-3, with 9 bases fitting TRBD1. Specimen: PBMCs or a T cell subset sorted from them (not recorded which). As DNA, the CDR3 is TGCAGCGTTTCGACAGGGGGAGGAAACACCATATATTTT. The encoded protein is CSVSTGGGNTIYF.